This T cell receptor (beta chain) was identified in a study of response to subunit inactivated influenza vaccine. Each CDR3 protein is one row after TCRdb ran MiXCR on the RT-PCR reads. The sample shows about 700,000 distinct CDR3 sequences, 15% to 19% of them seen only once. This clonotype came up a few times. The specimen was PBMCs from blood, collected about 13 days after vaccination. This TCR was sampled from a man aged 50 or older who received an inactivated influenza vaccine.

Written as DNA, the CDR3 is TGCAGTGCTAGAGATCACAGGAACACTGAAGCTTTCTTT. Encoded protein: CSARDHRNTEAFF. The chain has TRBV20-1 and TRBJ1-1; D is unresolved. The CDR3 is 13 residues long. The ends were cut back, 0 bases at V and 1 base at J, with 6 bases in the middle. Per germline, CDR1 DFQATT and CDR2 SNEGSKA (reference sequence).